Shown below are 15 T cell receptor beta chains from a single sample sequenced in a study of response to subunit inactivated influenza vaccine (dated by TCRdb to the late 2010s). Preparation of the library involved RT-PCR. Sequencer: Illumina HiSeq 2500. TCRdb took the public reads, trimmed them with fastp at Q25, ran MiXCR for clone calling and kept in-frame beta chains. Rows merge per CDR3 protein into single entries with the most common DNA and genes. A total of hundreds of thousands of distinct CDR3 sequences appear in this sample, around 14% of them only once. Clones ranked in the top ten supply 6% to 7% of the sample. The input for sequencing was PBMCs from blood, taken 14 days before vaccination. These receptors came from a man aged 50 or older who received an inactivated influenza vaccine. Donor details come from another sample of the same person, matched by shared clones.

This clonotype was picked up many times. V and J are TRBV27 and TRBJ2-7; 9 positions agree with TRBD1. Germline CDR1 MNHEY, CDR2 SMNVEV (reference sequence). The CDR3 is 15 residues long. With 5 bases clipped from V and 8 bases from J, the junction kept 13 bases outside the gene matches. DNA for the CDR3: TGTGCCAGCAGTGGCCGGGACAGGGAAAGGCTCAAGCAGTACTTC. It codes for CASSGRDRERLKQYF.

The J gene is TRBJ2-3, the V gene TRBV6-2 or TRBV6-3, with 13 bases fitting TRBD2. This CDR3 is 17 amino acids long. After removal of 5 bases from V and 3 bases from J, the junction contained 8 bases not matched to a gene. Germline CDR1 and CDR2: MNHEY and SVGEGT. Here the CDR3 reads CASSRRRTSGRTDTQYF. Here the CDR3 DNA reads TGTGCCAGCAGTCGGAGACGGACTAGCGGGAGAACAGATACGCAGTATTTT.

This clonotype was observed a few times. V usage is TRBV4-2 and J usage is TRBJ2-3; 10 nucleotides line up with TRBD1. The CDR3 sequence is 16 residues long. Germline loops: CDR1 LGHNA, CDR2 YNFKEQ. The J segment lost 6 bases and the V segment lost 4 bases, leaving 10 bases of the junction unmatched. CDR3 sequence: CASSPRGQGEADTQYF. CDR3 nucleotides: TGTGCCAGCAGCCCCCGAGGACAGGGGGAAGCGGATACGCAGTATTTT.

At least ten counts were recorded for this clonotype. The chain links TRBV12-3 or TRBV12-4 to TRBJ2-7; a possible D gene is TRBD1 (6 bases). The CDR3 is 13 residues long. V lost 6 bases and J lost 2, with 11 bases in between. CDR3 sequence: CASSFGQTYEQYF. The CDR3 DNA reads TGTGCCAGCAGCTTCGGACAGACCTACGAGCAGTACTTC.

J is TRBJ2-1 and V is TRBV5-1; D remains ambiguous. This CDR3 region has 16 residues. Trimming removed 0 bases from V and 0 bases from J, with 10 bases in between. Germline V gene lookup returns CDR1 SGHRS and CDR2 YFSETQ. The CDR3 DNA reads as TGCGCCAGCAGCTTGGCCTATGCAGACTCCTACAATGAGCAGTTCTTC. This codes for CASSLAYADSYNEQFF.

This clonotype was counted between two and nine times. The genes are TRBV12-3 or TRBV12-4 and TRBJ1-1; no definite D call. The CDR3 runs 14 residues. V gave up 5 bases and J gave up 6 bases, with 16 bases separating them. CDR3 sequence reads: CASSPARRVSEAFF. The DNA for the CDR3 is TGTGCCAGCAGTCCAGCGCGGAGGGTCTCTGAAGCTTTCTTT.

This clonotype has only a few counts. This sequence joins TRBV4-3 and TRBJ1-1, with D unclear. Deletions cut 0 bases from V and 3 bases from J, with 17 bases between. The CDR3 has 17 amino acids. CDR1 and CDR2 (germline): LGHNA, YSLEER. The CDR3 region is CASSQDLLRNRDTEAFF. As DNA, the CDR3 is TGCGCCAGCAGCCAAGATCTCTTGAGAAACCGGGACACTGAAGCTTTCTTT.

This clonotype was counted only a few times. The rearrangement links TRBV6-1 to TRBJ2-7, with 9 nucleotides matching TRBD1. The V gene's germline CDR1 is MNHNS and CDR2 SASEGT. J lost 4 bases, V lost 6 bases, and 4 bases had no gene match. This CDR3 contains 13 residues. The CDR3 loop is CASRTGGGYEQYF. CDR3 coding DNA: TGTGCCAGCAGGACAGGGGGAGGTTACGAGCAGTACTTC.

The V and J genes are TRBV14 and TRBJ2-2, with TRBD2 matching over 12 bases. V gave up 2 bases and J gave up 3 bases; unmatched junction bases: 1. This CDR3 is built from 16 residues. Germline CDR1 is SGHDN and CDR2 is FVKESK. The CDR3 sequence: CASSQPSGRDTGELFF. DNA for the CDR3: TGTGCCAGCAGCCAACCTAGCGGGAGGGACACCGGGGAGCTGTTTTTT.

The chain couples TRBV2 to TRBJ2-7; D is uncertain. V was cut by 4 bases and J by 5 bases, with 9 bases left in between. Germline V gene lookup returns CDR1 SNHLY and CDR2 FYNNEI. The CDR3 covers 12 residues. As DNA, the CDR3 is TGTGCCAGCAGTGTGCGTCCAGACGAGCAGTACTTC. Translation: CASSVRPDEQYF.

This chain joins TRBV11-2 and TRBJ2-5; maybe TRBD2 (5 bases). Germline CDR1 and CDR2: SGHAT and FQNNGV. Trimming pared 0 bases from V and 4 bases from J, leaving 9 bases between. The CDR3 loop spans 14 amino acids. CDR3 amino acids: CASSLEWAGETQYF. The CDR3 DNA sequence: TGTGCCAGCAGCTTAGAATGGGCGGGAGAGACCCAGTACTTC.

This clonotype was counted only a few times. The chain has TRBV11-2 and TRBJ2-1, with TRBD2 matching 16 bases. After removal of 3 bases from V and 7 bases from J, the junction contained 18 bases not matched to a gene. The germline V gene encodes CDR1 SGHAT and CDR2 FQNNGV. This CDR3 is 21 amino acids long. CDR3 nucleotides: TGTGCCAGCAGCTTCGTATCCGGGACTAGCGGGGGGGCTAGTTTTCGGAATGAGCAGTTCTTC. Translated, it gives CASSFVSGTSGGASFRNEQFF.

This clonotype was recorded many times. This chain uses TRBV29-1 with TRBJ2-2, with D unclear. Per the germline V gene, CDR1 is SQVTM and CDR2 is ANQGSEA. V was shortened by 5 bases and J by 0 bases, with 13 bases between the two germline ends. The CDR3 is made up of 15 amino acids. CDR3 coding DNA: TGCAGCGTTCATCTCCGAAGGGCGAACACCGGGGAGCTGTTTTTT. Translating it yields CSVHLRRANTGELFF.

This clonotype was seen a handful of times. The chain carries TRBV19 and TRBJ1-1; D unclear. V gave up 0 bases and J gave up 2 bases, with 10 bases separating them. The CDR3 is 15 residues long. Germline CDR1 reads LNHDA; CDR2 reads SQIVND (reference sequence). The CDR3 DNA reads TGTGCCAGTAGTATAGATTGGGCACCTAACACTGAAGCTTTCTTT. Its translation is CASSIDWAPNTEAFF.

V and J are TRBV27 and TRBJ2-1; 7 nucleotides align to TRBD2. V was pared by 2 bases and J by 4 bases, with 8 bases of the junction left unmatched. The CDR3 consists of 16 residues. Germline V gene lookup returns CDR1 MNHEY and CDR2 SMNVEV (reference sequence). CDR3 loop: CASSLNGGDPYNEQFF. CDR3 DNA sequence: TGTGCCAGCAGTTTAAATGGGGGGGATCCGTACAATGAGCAGTTCTTC.